This T cell receptor (beta chain) derives from a study of T cell responses to AZD1222 COVID-19 vaccine. Study results and caveats: The number of AZD1222 recipients seropositive at baseline was only five to seven.

This clone was found once. Its specificity is not known. Trimming took 7 bases from V and 3 from J; bases not matched to a gene: 7. The CDR3 is made up of 14 amino acids. The V gene's germline CDR1 is SNHLY and CDR2 FYNNEI. Some clones are missing from TCRdb's copy, which holds only in-frame ones; the method was immunoSEQ multiplex PCR. There are 65,000 to 70,000 clones in the sample; roughly 90% occur only once, and roughly 8% lies in the top ten. This TCR was sampled from an adult in good health. Specimen: peripheral blood, collected on day 0 of AZD1222 vaccination. The gene calls are TRBV2 and TRBJ2-7, with 9 positions matching TRBD1. This chain's CDR3 is CASKTWTGVYEQYF. The CDR3 DNA follows: TGTGCCAGCAAGACCTGGACAGGGGTCTACGAGCAGTACTTC.